This T cell receptor (beta chain) appears in the sequencing data of a study of blood T cells in healthy people across ages. V trimming: 0 bases; J trimming: 4 bases; junction bases outside the gene matches: 4. This CDR3 contains 15 residues. In germline, CDR1 is LGHNA, CDR2 YNFKEQ. For the second PCR, which ran for 7 to 11 cycles, a sample-barcoded 5' primer and a J-beta primer mix were used. One entry per CDR3 protein, called by TCRdb with MiXCR from the 5' RACE reads. Of hundreds of thousands of distinct CDR3 sequences in the sample, roughly three fifths were seen once. V usage is TRBV4-2 and J usage is TRBJ2-5; 8 bases align to TRBD2. The sequenced material came from blood. The TCR sequence derives from a man in his sixties in good health. The chain's CDR3 is CASSQDPGGAETQYF. The CDR3 nucleotides are TGTGCCAGCAGCCAAGACCCCGGGGGGGCAGAGACCCAGTACTTC.